The next 29 T cell receptor beta chains were all read from a single sample in a study of T cells in Graves' hyperthyroidism and ophthalmopathy. Amplification of TCR beta CDR3 regions used RNA as the template. Primed by the HTBI set, a first-round RT-PCR was run on the TCR CDR3. TCRdb reprocessed the multiplex PCR reads with MiXCR, giving one entry per CDR3 protein. The sample carries some 250,000 distinct CDR3 sequences, roughly 15% recorded once. Material: blood. The receptors originated from a woman aged 40 to 49 with Graves' hyperthyroidism that later progressed to Graves' ophthalmopathy.

This clonotype was seen ten or more times. This chain joins TRBV20-1 and TRBJ2-7; TRBD2 aligns across 9 bases. Trimming took 1 base from V and 1 from J; bases not matched to a gene: 5. Germline values: CDR1 DFQATT, CDR2 SNEGSKA (reference sequence). This CDR3 spans 15 amino acids. The CDR3 coding sequence is TGCAGTGCTAGAGGAGGCCTAGCGGGGTCCTACGAGCAGTACTTC. Protein sequence: CSARGGLAGSYEQYF.

This clonotype was seen repeatedly, ten times or more. The J gene is TRBJ2-2, the V gene TRBV6-1; TRBD1 matches at 10 bases. This CDR3 has 16 amino acids. V lost 8 bases, J lost 3 bases, and 9 bases stayed unmatched. Germline assignment: CDR1 MNHNS and CDR2 SASEGT. This chain's CDR3 is CASEDRGKWYTGELFF. The CDR3 DNA sequence: TGTGCCAGCGAGGACAGGGGGAAGTGGTACACCGGGGAGCTGTTTTTT.

This chain joins TRBV11-3 and TRBJ1-1, with TRBD1 matching 7 bases. The CDR3 extends over 13 amino acids. Germline CDR1 SGHNT, CDR2 YENEEA. J gave up 8 bases and V 4 bases, and 7 bases lay outside the gene matches. This chain's CDR3 is CASSSTGVSEAFF. The CDR3, as DNA: TGTGCCAGCAGCTCCACAGGGGTTTCGGAAGCTTTCTTT.

In its sample, this clonotype was seen once. This clone may be a read error of a much larger clone one base away. J is TRBJ2-2 and V is TRBV3-1; D is perhaps TRBD2 (6 bases). Germline V gene lookup returns CDR1 LGHDT and CDR2 YNNKEL (reference sequence). CDR3 length: 14 residues. The DNA of the CDR3 is TGTGCCAGCAGCAAGTGGGGGGTTAACGGGGAGCTGTTATTT. It codes for CASSKWGVNGELLF.

This clonotype has only a few counts. This chain links TRBV18 with TRBJ2-2; D is perhaps TRBD1 (6 bases). The germline V gene encodes CDR1 KGHSH and CDR2 LQKENI. This CDR3 has 14 residues. V gave up 3 bases and J gave up 6 bases, with 11 bases separating them. Here the CDR3 reads CASSPPGVSGELFF. In DNA, the CDR3 is TGTGCCAGCTCACCCCCAGGGGTCTCCGGGGAGCTGTTTTTT.

V gene TRBV20-1 combines with J gene TRBJ2-7; weak D call: TRBD1 (6 bases). This CDR3 is 14 amino acids long. Between the trimmed V and J ends, which lost 0 bases and 3 bases, there was a span of 12 bases. Germline values: CDR1 DFQATT, CDR2 SNEGSKA (reference sequence). CDR3: CSARDPRGFYEQYF. CDR3 DNA sequence: TGCAGTGCTAGAGACCCCAGGGGTTTCTACGAGCAGTACTTC.

Of note for this clonotype: This may be a read error, as it is one base from a much larger clone. The chain is built from TRBV29-1 and TRBJ2-7; weak D call: TRBD1 (6 bases). The CDR3 length is 13 residues. V was pared by 6 bases and J by 3 bases, with 15 bases between. Per germline, CDR1 SQVTM and CDR2 ANQGSEA. The CDR3 DNA reads as TGCAGCGTGACCCAGGGGTCCAACTACGAGCAGTACTTC. It specifies CSVTQGSNYEQYF.

This clonotype was seen at least ten times. This sequence joins TRBV28 and TRBJ1-4; D gene unclear. The CDR3 totals 16 residues. The germline V gene has CDR1 MDHEN and CDR2 SYDVKM. V dropped 2 bases and J dropped 3 bases, with 13 bases sitting between them. The CDR3 sequence: CASSLLRPRANEKLFF. DNA for the CDR3: TGTGCCAGCAGTTTACTACGTCCTCGGGCTAATGAAAAACTGTTTTTT.

Of note for this clonotype: Just one base apart from a much larger clone, this may be a read error. CDR3 DNA sequence: TGTGCCTGGAGTGTATATAGCGGCTCCTACAATGAGCAGTACTTC. Translated, it gives CAWSVYSGSYNEQYF. The chain is built from TRBV30 and TRBJ2-1, with D perhaps matching TRBD2 (6 bases). The J call may be faulty, since TRBJ2-7 better matches the DNA end. Germline CDR1 is GTSNPN and CDR2 is SVGIG (reference sequence). CDR3 length: 15 residues.

This clonotype was detected many times. Written as DNA, the CDR3 is TGTGCCAGCAGTTTATCGTCGGGTCCTGGCAATCAGCCCCAGCATTTT. Translation gives CASSLSSGPGNQPQHF. The chain joins TRBV28 to TRBJ1-5; D call uncertain. Germline CDR1 and CDR2: MDHEN and SYDVKM. With 1 base removed from V and 2 bases from J, the gap between germline ends came to 12 bases. The CDR3 has 16 amino acids.

This clonotype was recorded at least ten times. The rearrangement uses TRBV20-1 and TRBJ2-7, with D perhaps TRBD2 (8 bases). Germline CDR1 reads DFQATT; CDR2 reads SNEGSKA (reference sequence). V gave up 3 bases and J gave up 2 bases, with 23 bases separating them. The CDR3 runs 17 residues. CDR3 sequence reads: CSASDRGHSGSPYEQYF. CDR3 sequence (DNA): TGCAGTGCTAGCGATAGGGGGCACAGCGGGAGCCCCTACGAGCAGTACTTC.

This clonotype has ten or more counts. The gene calls are TRBV7-9 and TRBJ2-1; D is perhaps TRBD1 or TRBD2 (10 bases each). CDR1 is SEHNR and CDR2 is FQNEAQ in the germline V gene (reference sequence). The CDR3 spans 16 residues. The germline V and J ends were trimmed by 5 bases and 9 bases, with 23 bases remaining between them. This CDR3 reads CASSEDRGIAGGEQFF. As DNA, the CDR3 is TGTGCCAGCAGCGAGGACAGGGGGATAGCGGGAGGTGAGCAGTTCTTC.

Regarding this clonotype: A much larger clone differs by one base, so this may be a read error. The chain links TRBV2 to TRBJ1-1; D unclear. Per germline, CDR1 SNHLY and CDR2 FYNNEI. This CDR3 comprises 14 residues. As DNA, the CDR3 is TGTGCCAGCAGAGGACCGAGTCTGGGCACTGGAGCTTTCTTT. Its translation: CASRGPSLGTGAFF.

The chain carries TRBV7-2 and TRBJ2-1; D is perhaps TRBD1 or TRBD2 (5 bases each). The V gene's germline CDR1 is SGHTA and CDR2 FQGNSA. The V and J ends lost 3 bases and 6 bases respectively, with 9 bases between them. The CDR3 runs 13 residues. CDR3 in amino acids: CASSFGTRNEQFF. For the CDR3, the DNA is TGTGCCAGCAGCTTTGGGACCCGCAATGAGCAGTTCTTC.

This clonotype has more than one count but fewer than ten. V is TRBV29-1 and J is TRBJ2-4; D is ambiguous. The CDR3 sequence is 11 residues long. The V and J ends lost 6 bases and 9 bases respectively, with 12 bases between them. CDR1 SQVTM and CDR2 ANQGSEA come from the germline V gene. CDR3 sequence reads: CSVEHNGIQYF. CDR3 in DNA: TGCAGCGTCGAGCATAACGGCATTCAGTACTTC.

This clonotype was seen repeatedly, ten times or more. The V gene is TRBV5-1, the J gene TRBJ1-4; D ambiguous. The CDR3 totals 14 residues. Germline loops: CDR1 SGHRS, CDR2 YFSETQ. Between the trimmed V and J ends, which lost 2 bases and 0 bases, there was a span of 5 bases. For the CDR3, the DNA is TGCGCCAGCAGCTTTGATGCAACTAATGAAAAACTGTTTTTT. It yields the protein CASSFDATNEKLFF.

V and J are TRBV5-1 and TRBJ2-3; the match to TRBD2 covers 10 bases. Germline lookup yields CDR1 SGHRS and CDR2 YFSETQ. The CDR3 extends over 17 amino acids. V lost 5 bases, J lost 4 bases, and 13 bases stayed unmatched. The CDR3 DNA follows: TGCGCCAGCAGATTGCTGGATGTAGCGGGAGGCCCAGATACGCAGTATTTT. This translates into CASRLLDVAGGPDTQYF.

This clonotype was recorded only once. A much larger clone sits a single nucleotide away, making a read error possible. The chain recombines TRBV30 with TRBJ1-1; a weak D match, TRBD1 (6 bases). With 2 bases removed from V and 2 bases from J, the gap between germline ends came to 18 bases. The CDR3 totals 16 residues. From germline, CDR1 is GTSNPN and CDR2 SVGIG (reference sequence). In nucleotides, the CDR3 is TGTGCCTGGAGTAAGCGGTGGACAGCTGCTAACACTGAAGCTTTCTTT. This codes for CAWSKRWTAANTEAFF.

This clonotype was picked up many times. The V and J genes are TRBV2 and TRBJ2-3; 10 bases align to TRBD1. The CDR3 runs 18 residues. Trimming removed 5 bases from V and 6 bases from J; junction bases left unmatched: 17. Germline assignment: CDR1 SNHLY and CDR2 FYNNEI. The CDR3 DNA follows: TGTGCCAGCAGTCCCACTAAATACCTAGACAGGGGGCCCGATACGCAGTATTTT. Amino acid sequence: CASSPTKYLDRGPDTQYF.

This clonotype was seen ten or more times. The gene calls are TRBV6-1 and TRBJ1-6, with TRBD1 as a possible D gene (5 bases). Germline lookup yields CDR1 MNHNS and CDR2 SASEGT. V lost 7 bases and J lost 7, with 17 bases in between. This CDR3 has 15 amino acids. CDR3 protein: CASKRGDGANSPLHF. The CDR3 coding sequence is TGTGCCAGCAAGCGGGGGGATGGGGCAAATTCACCCCTCCACTTT.

This clonotype has a count of ten or more. This sequence joins TRBV20-1 and TRBJ2-1; 9 bases fit TRBD1. Germline V gives CDR1 DFQATT, CDR2 SNEGSKA (reference sequence). V trimming: 2 bases; J trimming: 9 bases; junction bases outside the gene matches: 14. The length of the CDR3 is 16 residues. The CDR3 nucleotides are TGCAGTGCTAGACGGATGGGACAGGGTAACAGGGGTGAGCAGTTCTTC. This translates into CSARRMGQGNRGEQFF.

This chain joins TRBV2 and TRBJ1-1; 10 positions match TRBD1. The CDR3 runs 13 residues. Germline V gene sequence: CDR1 SNHLY, CDR2 FYNNEI. V gave up 7 bases and J gave up 4 bases; unmatched junction bases: 3. In DNA form, the CDR3 reads TGTGCCAGCATGACAGGGGGCGTCACTGAAGCTTTCTTT. Protein sequence: CASMTGGVTEAFF.

There are many counts of this clonotype. The V and J genes are TRBV28 and TRBJ2-1; TRBD2 aligns across 8 bases. The ends lost 2 bases at V and 10 bases at J; junction bases unmatched: 16. The CDR3 is 17 residues long. Germline lookup yields CDR1 MDHEN and CDR2 SYDVKM. The CDR3 protein is CASSLSRVGRGGSEQFF. CDR3 DNA sequence: TGTGCCAGCAGTTTAAGTCGCGTCGGGAGGGGAGGATCGGAGCAGTTCTTC.

This clonotype was seen just once. A much larger clone lies a single base off, so this may be a read error. V and J are TRBV6-1 and TRBJ1-1; D is possibly TRBD1 (5 bases). The CDR3 has 13 amino acids. CDR1 MNHNS and CDR2 SASEGT come from the germline V gene. The CDR3 sequence is CVSRRTLNTEAFF. CDR3 nucleotide sequence: TGTGTCAGCAGGCGGACATTGAACACTGAAGCTTTCTTT.

This clonotype was recorded at least ten times. This sequence joins TRBV7-2 and TRBJ1-5, with 7 bases fitting TRBD1. The CDR3 length is 17 residues. CDR1 is SGHTA, CDR2 FQGNSA, per germline. V was clipped by 2 bases and J by 0 bases; unmatched bases: 7. The CDR3 protein is CASSLWGGQDSNQPQHF. The CDR3 DNA reads TGTGCCAGCAGCTTATGGGGCGGACAGGATAGCAATCAGCCCCAGCATTTT.

This clonotype was counted between two and nine times. A much larger clone differs from this one at a single base, so this may be a read error. The CDR3 end shows no conserved phenylalanine or tryptophan, and so a read error is likely. V usage is TRBV28 and J usage is TRBJ2-2; D is unresolved. Germline V gene sequence: CDR1 MDHEN, CDR2 SYDVKM. The CDR3 covers 13 residues. The V end was cut by 3 bases, the J end by 7 bases, with 9 bases between. The CDR3 reads CASSFVSNGELFV. The CDR3 nucleotides are TGTGCCAGCAGTTTTGTATCCAACGGGGAGCTGTTTGTT.

This clonotype was counted at least ten times. This chain joins TRBV2 and TRBJ1-2, with D maybe TRBD1 (5 bases). The CDR3 extends over 15 amino acids. Trimming cost V 4 bases and J 4 bases, with 16 bases left between them. CDR1 and CDR2 from the germline V gene are SNHLY and FYNNEI. The CDR3: CASSVGDGSIYGYTF. CDR3 DNA sequence: TGTGCCAGCAGTGTAGGGGACGGATCGATCTATGGCTACACCTTC.

This clonotype has a handful of counts. The CDR3 DNA is TGTGCCAGCAGACCAGGGGCGGGGGGGAACACTGAAGCTTTCTTT. Translated, it gives CASRPGAGGNTEAFF. The chain has TRBV16 and TRBJ1-1; D is perhaps TRBD1 (6 bases). CDR3 length: 15 amino acids. The germline V and J ends were trimmed by 6 bases and 1 base, with 15 bases remaining between them. Per the germline V gene, CDR1 is KGHSY and CDR2 is FQNENV.

In this sample, this clonotype turned up many times. The chain couples TRBV7-8 to TRBJ2-2, with 11 bases fitting TRBD2. CDR1 is SGHVS and CDR2 is FQNEAQ in the germline V gene. V shed 5 bases, J shed 3 bases, and the junction held 5 bases outside the gene matches. The CDR3 length is 16 residues. The CDR3 loop is CASSTVLAGDTGELFF. In nucleotides, the CDR3 is TGTGCCAGCAGCACAGTACTAGCGGGAGACACCGGGGAGCTGTTTTTT.